This T cell receptor beta chain is drawn from a study of CD8+ T cells in alopecia areata. The CDR3 loop spans 12 amino acids. The germline CDR1 and CDR2 sequences are SQVTM and ANQGSEA. V dropped 3 bases and J dropped 7 bases, with 10 bases sitting between them. Investigators isolated RNA and reverse transcribed it into cDNA to act as the sequencing template. Assay used: immunoSEQ multiplex PCR; TCRdb lists only in-frame clones, some missing. Of under 300,000 clones listed, 65% to 70% are singletons. This specimen consisted of CD4+ T cells sorted from blood, obtained at week 0. The rearrangement uses TRBV29-1 and TRBJ2-1; unclear D gene. The receptor's source is a human donor with alopecia areata. DNA of the CDR3: TGCAGCGTTGACTACTCACCGAATGAGCAGTTCTTC. Protein sequence: CSVDYSPNEQFF.